This T cell receptor beta chain was recorded in a study of blood T cell repertoires in COVID-19 (dated by TCRdb to 2020 to 2022). With respect to the entire study: Collaborator samples came from the United States, Italy and Spain and covered acute and convalescent phases of COVID-19. A de-identified subject ID, COVID-19 status, age in years and sex were almost always included in the sample metadata. Samples came from the ongoing ImmuneRACE study (first 160 participants) plus 1,254 subjects from 6 global collaborators. Deeply sampled blood TCRbeta repertoires from subjects exposed to, actively infected with, or recovered from COVID-19 were included in the dataset. HLA class I and class II types, where available, came from metadata supplied by the sample provider rather than from assay-based typing. A freely available public database, intended as a resource for researchers studying the immune response to SARS-CoV-2, is where the repertoires were released. The material from the prospective study consisted of cDNA or gDNA derived from T cells, B-cell-depleted T cells, or PBMCs. The investigation overall reported the following: Clinical and demographic metadata were provided uncurated, with the amount varying by source and participant.

Regarding this clone: Its antigen is currently not known. Base qualities are not at hand, and no much larger clone is one base apart.

Based on the germline V gene (reference sequence), the CDR1 and CDR2 sequences are GTSNPN and SVGIG. The CDR3 measures 14 amino acids from cysteine to phenylalanine. Just CDR3 DNA is preserved here, 42 bases in frame from base 1. Cut back by 8 bases and 4 bases, the V and J ends lie 15 bases apart. Whole blood was collected in K2EDTA tubes by collaborating institutions according to the institutions' own protocols. Collaborator samples were shipped for TCRbeta analysis as frozen whole blood, isolated PBMCs, or DNA extracted from either sample type. The immunoSEQ Assay, a bias-controlled multiplex PCR, was used to amplify TCRbeta CDR3 regions from genomic DNA. Under the source paper's analysis protocol: The number of nucleated cells in each sample was estimated from the amplification of reference gene primers within the assay. Sequence reads were collapsed and filtered to measure the absolute abundance of every unique TCRbeta CDR3 rearrangement. Productive Simpson clonality was computed per sample as the square root of Simpson's diversity index over productive rearrangements. TCRdb mirrors the immuneACCESS table, restricted to in-frame sequences. Some clones are absent from its copies; in checked studies, under half trace to an unresolved V gene, and the reason for the others is unknown. The D gene and trimming were derived from the DNA, and the V and J assignments and clone size from that table. The sample table records about 230,000 clones; roughly 80% of these occur just once. The ten most abundant clones make up roughly 18% of the sample.

Sequenced material: peripheral blood. This clonotype originated in an elderly woman with active or convalescent COVID-19. The V and J segments used are TRBV30 and TRBJ1-6; TRBD1 is a possible D gene, resting on 6 matching bases. CDR3 sequence: CARAGGKYNSPLHF. The nucleotides read TGTGCCCGAGCGGGGGGCAAGTATAATTCACCCCTCCACTTT.